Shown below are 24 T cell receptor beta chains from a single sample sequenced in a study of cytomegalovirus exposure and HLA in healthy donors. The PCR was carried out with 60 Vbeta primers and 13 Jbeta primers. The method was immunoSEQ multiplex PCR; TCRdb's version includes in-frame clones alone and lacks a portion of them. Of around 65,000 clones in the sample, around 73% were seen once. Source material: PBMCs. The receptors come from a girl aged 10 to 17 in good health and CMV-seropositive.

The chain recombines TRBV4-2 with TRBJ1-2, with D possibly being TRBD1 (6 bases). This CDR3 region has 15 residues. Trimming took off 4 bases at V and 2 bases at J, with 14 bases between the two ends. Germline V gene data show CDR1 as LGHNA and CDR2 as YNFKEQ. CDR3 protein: CASSRSAGTNYGYTF. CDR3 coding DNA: TGTGCCAGCAGCCGAAGCGCCGGGACAAACTATGGCTACACCTTC.

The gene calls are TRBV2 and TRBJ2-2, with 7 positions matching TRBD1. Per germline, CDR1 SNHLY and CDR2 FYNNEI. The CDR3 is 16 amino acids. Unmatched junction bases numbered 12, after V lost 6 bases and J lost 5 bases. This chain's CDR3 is CASRVGGAGATGELFF. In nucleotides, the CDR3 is TGTGCCAGCAGAGTAGGGGGCGCAGGGGCTACCGGGGAGCTGTTTTTT.

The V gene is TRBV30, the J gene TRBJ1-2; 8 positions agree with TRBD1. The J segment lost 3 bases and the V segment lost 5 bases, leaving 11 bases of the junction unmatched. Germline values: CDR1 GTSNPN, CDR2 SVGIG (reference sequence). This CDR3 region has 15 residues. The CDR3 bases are TGTGCCTGGGTCTCTTTACGGACAGGGTACTATGGCTACACCTTC. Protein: CAWVSLRTGYYGYTF.

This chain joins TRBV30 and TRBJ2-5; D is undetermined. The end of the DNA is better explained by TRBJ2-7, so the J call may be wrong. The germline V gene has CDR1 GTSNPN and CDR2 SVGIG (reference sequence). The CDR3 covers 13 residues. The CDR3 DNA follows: TGTGCCTGGAGTCGTCAAAGCTCCTACGAGCAGTACTTC. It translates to CAWSRQSSYEQYF.

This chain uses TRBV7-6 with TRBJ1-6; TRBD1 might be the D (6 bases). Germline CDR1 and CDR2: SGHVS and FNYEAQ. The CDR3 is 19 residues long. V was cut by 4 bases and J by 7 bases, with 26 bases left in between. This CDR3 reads CASSWGQKGTRPTNSPLHF. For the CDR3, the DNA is TGTGCCAGCAGCTGGGGACAAAAAGGGACTAGACCTACAAATTCACCCCTCCACTTT.

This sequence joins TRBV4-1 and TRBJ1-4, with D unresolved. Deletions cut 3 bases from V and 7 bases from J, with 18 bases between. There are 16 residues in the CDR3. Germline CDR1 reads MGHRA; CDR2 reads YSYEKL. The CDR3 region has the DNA TGCGCCAGCAGCCACCGACGCGCAGGTGAGACTGAAAAACTGTTTTTT. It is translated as CASSHRRAGETEKLFF.

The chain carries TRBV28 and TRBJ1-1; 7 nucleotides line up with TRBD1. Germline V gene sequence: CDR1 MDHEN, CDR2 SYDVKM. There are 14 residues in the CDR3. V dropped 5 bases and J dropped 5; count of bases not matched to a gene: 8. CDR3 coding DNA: TGTGCCAGCAGTAGAGGAGGGGGCGCGACTGAAGCTTTCTTT. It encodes CASSRGGGATEAFF.

CDR3 region: CASSEARGYTEAFF. DNA for the CDR3: TGTGCCAGCAGTGAAGCGCGGGGTTACACTGAAGCTTTCTTT. The chain combines TRBV6-1 with TRBJ1-1; D is uncertain. V dropped 0 bases and J dropped 3 bases, with 8 bases sitting between them. The CDR3 consists of 14 residues. CDR1 is MNHNS and CDR2 is SASEGT in the germline V gene.

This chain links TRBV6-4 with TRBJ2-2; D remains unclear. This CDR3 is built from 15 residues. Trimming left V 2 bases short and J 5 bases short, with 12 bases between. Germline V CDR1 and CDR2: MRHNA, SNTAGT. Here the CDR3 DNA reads TGTGCCAGCAGTGACACCCCCCCCGGGACCGGGGAGCTGTTTTTT. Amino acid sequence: CASSDTPPGTGELFF.

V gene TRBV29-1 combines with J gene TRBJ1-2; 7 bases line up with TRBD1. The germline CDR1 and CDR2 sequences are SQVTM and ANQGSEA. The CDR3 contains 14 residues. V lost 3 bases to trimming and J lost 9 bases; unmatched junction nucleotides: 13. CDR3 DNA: TGCAGCGTTGACAAGACAGGGATGCCTGGGAGCTACACCTTC. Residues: CSVDKTGMPGSYTF.

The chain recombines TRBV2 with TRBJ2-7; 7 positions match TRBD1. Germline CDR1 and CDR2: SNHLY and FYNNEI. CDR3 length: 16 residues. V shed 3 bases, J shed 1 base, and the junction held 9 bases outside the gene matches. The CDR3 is CASSESDRARSYEQYF. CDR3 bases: TGTGCCAGCAGTGAGAGTGACAGGGCGAGGTCCTACGAGCAGTACTTC. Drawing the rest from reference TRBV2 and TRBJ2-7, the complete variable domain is EPEVTQTPSHQVTQMGQEVILRCVPISNHLYFYWYRQILGQKVEFLVSFYNNEISEKSEIFDDQFSVERPDGSNFTLKIRSTKLEDSAMYFCASSESDRARSYEQYFGPGTRLTVT.

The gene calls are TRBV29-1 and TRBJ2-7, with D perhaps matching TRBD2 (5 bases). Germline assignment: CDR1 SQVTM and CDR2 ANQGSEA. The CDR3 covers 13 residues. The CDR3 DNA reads TGCAGTTACGGAGGAAGCTCCAGTGACGAGCAGTACTTC. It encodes CSYGGSSSDEQYF.

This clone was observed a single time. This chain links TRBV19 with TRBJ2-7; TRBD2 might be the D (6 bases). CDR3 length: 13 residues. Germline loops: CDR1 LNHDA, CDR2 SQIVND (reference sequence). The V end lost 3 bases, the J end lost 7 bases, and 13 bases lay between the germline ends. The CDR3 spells CASSMTDGGEQYF. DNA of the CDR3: TGTGCCAGTAGTATGACGGACGGGGGTGAGCAGTACTTC.

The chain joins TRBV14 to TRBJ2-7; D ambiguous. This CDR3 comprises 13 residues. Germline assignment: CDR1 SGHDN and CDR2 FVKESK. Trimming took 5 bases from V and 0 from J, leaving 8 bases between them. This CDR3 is CASSDISSYEQYF. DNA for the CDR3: TGTGCCAGCAGCGACATTTCCTCCTACGAGCAGTACTTC.

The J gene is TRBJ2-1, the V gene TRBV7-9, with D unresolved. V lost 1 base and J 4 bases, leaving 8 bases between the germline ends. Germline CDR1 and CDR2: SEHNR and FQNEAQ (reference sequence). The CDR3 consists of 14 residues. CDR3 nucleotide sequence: TGTGCCAGCAGCTTAGTTTCCGAGTACAATGAGCAGTTCTTC. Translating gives CASSLVSEYNEQFF.

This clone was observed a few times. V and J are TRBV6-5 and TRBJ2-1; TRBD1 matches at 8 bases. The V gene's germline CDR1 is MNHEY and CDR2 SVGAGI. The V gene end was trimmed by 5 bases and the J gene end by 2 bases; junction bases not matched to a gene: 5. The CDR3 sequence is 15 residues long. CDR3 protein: CASSTDRVTYNEQFF. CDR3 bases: TGTGCCAGCAGTACGGACAGGGTCACCTACAATGAGCAGTTCTTC.

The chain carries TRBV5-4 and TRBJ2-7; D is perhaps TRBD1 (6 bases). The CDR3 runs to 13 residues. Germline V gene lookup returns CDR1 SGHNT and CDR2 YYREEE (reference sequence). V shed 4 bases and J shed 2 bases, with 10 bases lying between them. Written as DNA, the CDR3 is TGTGCCAGCAGCCCCAGGGGCACCTACGAGCAGTACTTC. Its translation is CASSPRGTYEQYF.

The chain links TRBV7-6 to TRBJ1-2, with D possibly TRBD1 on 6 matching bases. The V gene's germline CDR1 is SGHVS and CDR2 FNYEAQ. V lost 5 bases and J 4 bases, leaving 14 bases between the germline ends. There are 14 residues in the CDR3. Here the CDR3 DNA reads TGTGCCAGCAGCCCGCGGACAGACTTCTATGGCTACACCTTC. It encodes CASSPRTDFYGYTF.

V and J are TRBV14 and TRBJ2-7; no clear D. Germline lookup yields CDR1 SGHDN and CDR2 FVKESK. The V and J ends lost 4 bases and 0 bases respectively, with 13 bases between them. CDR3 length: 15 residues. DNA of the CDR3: TGTGCCAGCAGCCTGAGACATTTTAGCTCCTACGAGCAGTACTTC. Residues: CASSLRHFSSYEQYF.

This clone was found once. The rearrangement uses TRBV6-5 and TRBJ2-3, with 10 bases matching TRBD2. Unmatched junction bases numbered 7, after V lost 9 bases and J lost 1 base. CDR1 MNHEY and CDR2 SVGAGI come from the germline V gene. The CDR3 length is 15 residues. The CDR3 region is CASFSGGLRTDTQYF. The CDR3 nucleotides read TGTGCCAGTTTTAGCGGGGGGCTCCGCACAGATACGCAGTATTTT.

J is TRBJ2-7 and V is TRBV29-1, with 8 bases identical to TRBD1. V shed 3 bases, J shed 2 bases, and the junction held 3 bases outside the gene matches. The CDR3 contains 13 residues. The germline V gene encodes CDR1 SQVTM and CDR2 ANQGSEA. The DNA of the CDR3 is TGCAGCGTTGAGGGACAGGCAGCCTACGAGCAGTACTTC. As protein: CSVEGQAAYEQYF.

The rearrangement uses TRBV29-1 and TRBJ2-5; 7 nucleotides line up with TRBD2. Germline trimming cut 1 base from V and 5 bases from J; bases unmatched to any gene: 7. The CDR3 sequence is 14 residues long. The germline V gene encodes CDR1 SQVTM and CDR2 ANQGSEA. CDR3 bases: TGCAGCGTTGAAGGGGTTCGGGGGGACGAGACCCAGTACTTC. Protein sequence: CSVEGVRGDETQYF.

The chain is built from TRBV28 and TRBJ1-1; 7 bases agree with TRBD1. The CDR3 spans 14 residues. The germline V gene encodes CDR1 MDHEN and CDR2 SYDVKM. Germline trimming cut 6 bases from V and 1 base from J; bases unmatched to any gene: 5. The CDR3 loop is CASRRTGTNTEAFF. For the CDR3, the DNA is TGTGCCAGCAGGCGGACAGGAACGAACACTGAAGCTTTCTTT.

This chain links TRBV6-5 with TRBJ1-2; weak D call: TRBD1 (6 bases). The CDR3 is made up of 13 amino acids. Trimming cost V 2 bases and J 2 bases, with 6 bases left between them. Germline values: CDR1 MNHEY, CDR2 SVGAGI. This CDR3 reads CASSYDRNYGYTF. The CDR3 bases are TGTGCCAGCAGTTACGACAGGAACTATGGCTACACCTTC.